This T cell receptor (beta chain) came from a study of cytomegalovirus exposure and HLA in healthy donors. Looked up from germline, CDR1 is MNHEY and CDR2 is SVGAGI. This CDR3 comprises 14 residues. Between the trimmed V and J ends, which lost 8 bases and 1 base, there was a span of 9 bases. Primers included in the PCR were 60 Vbeta and 13 Jbeta primers. Profiled with immunoSEQ multiplex PCR; TCRdb holds only in-frame clones, not every one. Among under 200,000 clones listed, 60% to 85% were seen once. The V and J genes are TRBV6-5 and TRBJ2-6; TRBD2 might be the D (5 bases). The receptor was derived from a woman aged 45-59 years in good health and CMV-seropositive. The specimen sequenced was PBMCs. In nucleotides, the CDR3 is TGTGCCAGCTCCCGGGATTCTGGGGCCAACGTCCTGACTTTC. Residues: CASSRDSGANVLTF.